Shown below are 31 T cell receptor beta chains from a single sample sequenced in a study of a mutant IDH1 vaccine in newly diagnosed glioma. Time point here: baseline, week 1 (first vaccination visit). The treatment is: pre-vaccination baseline after standard-of-care therapy. Using immunoSEQ multiplex PCR, the repertoire was profiled, and TCRdb retains in-frame clones only, with some absent. The sample has 25,000 to 35,000 clones, around 80% seen once. The sequenced sample was PBMCs, obtained from a glioma patient treated with radiotherapy, temozolomide or both. These receptors originate from a man aged 25-45 years with glioma.

The table lists this clone with a few counts. V is TRBV5-1 and J is TRBJ2-5, with 11 nucleotides matching TRBD1. The CDR3 is made up of 17 amino acids. CDR1 is SGHRS, CDR2 YFSETQ, per germline. After removal of 1 base from V and 5 bases from J, the junction contained 10 bases not matched to a gene. The CDR3 nucleotides are TGCGCCAGCAGCTTGAGGACAGGGGGCGCATTAGGGGAGACCCAGTACTTC. Translating it yields CASSLRTGGALGETQYF.

The rearrangement joins TRBV6-5 to TRBJ1-1; weak D call: TRBD1 (6 bases). The CDR3 is 12 residues long. Germline values: CDR1 MNHEY, CDR2 SVGAGI. The V end lost 4 bases, the J end lost 7 bases, and 10 bases lay between the germline ends. CDR3 amino acids: CASSWGGSEAFF. For the CDR3, the DNA is TGTGCCAGCAGTTGGGGGGGCAGTGAAGCTTTCTTT.

The chain employs TRBV6-4 and TRBJ2-1; 9 nucleotides align to TRBD2. V lost 2 bases and J lost 4; bases outside the gene matches: 3. Germline values: CDR1 MRHNA, CDR2 SNTAGT. The CDR3 has 15 amino acids. The CDR3 loop is CASSDEAGGYNEQFF. The CDR3 DNA reads as TGTGCCAGCAGTGACGAGGCGGGGGGGTACAATGAGCAGTTCTTC.

CDR3 in amino acids: CASSEGSQQFF. The CDR3 DNA is TGTGCCAGCAGTGAAGGCTCCCAGCAGTTCTTC. The chain couples TRBV2 to TRBJ2-1; no clear D gene. The CDR3 runs to 11 residues. Germline CDR1 and CDR2: SNHLY and FYNNEI. The V end was cut by 1 base, the J end by 11 bases, with 6 bases between.

The chain couples TRBV28 to TRBJ1-4; possible D gene TRBD1, 5 bases. Germline V gene sequence: CDR1 MDHEN, CDR2 SYDVKM. The CDR3 loop spans 16 amino acids. Trimming took off 1 base at V and 0 bases at J, with 9 bases between the two ends. CDR3 DNA: TGTGCCAGCAGTTTATCAGGGCTTGCAACTAATGAAAAACTGTTTTTT. This encodes CASSLSGLATNEKLFF. Complete variable domain (other parts from reference TRBV28 and TRBJ1-4): DVKVTQSSRYLVKRTGEKVFLECVQDMDHENMFWYRQDPGLGLRLIYFSYDVKMKEKGDIPEGYSVSREKKERFSLILESASTNQTSMYLCASSLSGLATNEKLFFGSGTQLSVL.

V usage is TRBV6-6 and J usage is TRBJ2-2; D may be TRBD2 (5 bases). Trimming took 2 bases from V and 5 from J, leaving 15 bases between them. This CDR3 comprises 16 residues. The V gene's germline CDR1 is MNHNY and CDR2 SVGAGI (reference sequence). The CDR3 DNA follows: TGTGCCAGCAGTTACGGCCTAGCAGGTCGGACCGGGGAGCTGTTTTTT. This gives the protein CASSYGLAGRTGELFF.

The chain links TRBV4-2 to TRBJ2-3; 11 nucleotides line up with TRBD2. J lost 0 bases, V lost 0 bases, and 8 bases had no gene match. CDR1 and CDR2 from the germline V gene are LGHNA and YNFKEQ. There are 19 residues in the CDR3. CDR3 bases: TGTGCCAGCAGCCAAGAGACTAGCGGGACGCATAAGAGCACAGATACGCAGTATTTT. This encodes CASSQETSGTHKSTDTQYF.

This clone was seen more than once but under ten times. The V call is TRBV9, the J call TRBJ2-2, with 7 nucleotides matching TRBD2. V gave up 4 bases and J gave up 3 bases; unmatched junction bases: 9. This CDR3 has 16 amino acids. Per germline, CDR1 SGDLS and CDR2 YYNGEE. In DNA, the CDR3 is TGTGCCAGCAGCTCCAGGACTAGAGTCGACACCGGGGAGCTGTTTTTT. Translation: CASSSRTRVDTGELFF. Combining the CDR3 with reference TRBV9 and TRBJ2-2 gives the whole variable domain DSGVTQTPKHLITATGQRVTLRCSPRSGDLSVYWYQQSLDQGLQFLIQYYNGEERAKGNILERFSAQQFPDLHSELNLSSLELGDSALYFCASSSRTRVDTGELFFGEGSRLTVL.

The chain recombines TRBV6-5 with TRBJ2-6, with D perhaps matching TRBD1 or TRBD2 (6 bases each). With 6 bases removed from V and 5 bases from J, the gap between germline ends came to 14 bases. This CDR3 has 15 residues. CDR1 and CDR2 from the germline V gene are MNHEY and SVGAGI. CDR3 region: CASSATGARANVLTF. As DNA, the CDR3 is TGTGCCAGCAGCGCGACGGGGGCGAGGGCCAACGTCCTGACTTTC.

This clone was picked up one time. This chain links TRBV6-5 with TRBJ1-5, with 8 bases lining up with TRBD1. This CDR3 is built from 13 residues. Trimming cost V 6 bases and J 6 bases; bases outside gene matches: 4. The germline gives CDR1 MNHEY, CDR2 SVGAGI. CDR3 in amino acids: CASSPGGSQPQHF. The CDR3, as DNA: TGTGCCAGCAGCCCAGGGGGCAGTCAGCCCCAGCATTTT.

A single count supports this clone. This chain connects TRBV7-9 to TRBJ2-7; TRBD1 aligns across 7 bases. Germline CDR1 is SEHNR and CDR2 is FQNEAQ (reference sequence). This CDR3 contains 15 residues. Losses at the gene ends were 3 bases for V and 0 bases for J; bases not matched to a gene: 5. The CDR3 DNA reads TGTGCCAGCAGCTTTACAGGGGAACTCTCCTACGAGCAGTACTTC. Translation: CASSFTGELSYEQYF.

This chain links TRBV7-8 with TRBJ2-1, with TRBD1 matching over 9 bases. This CDR3 spans 16 amino acids. Germline trimming cut 0 bases from V and 6 bases from J; bases unmatched to any gene: 6. Germline assignment: CDR1 SGHVS and CDR2 FQNEAQ. CDR3 protein: CASSLARDRVGNEQFF. CDR3 bases: TGTGCCAGCAGCTTAGCGCGGGACAGGGTAGGCAATGAGCAGTTCTTC.

The genes are TRBV7-2 and TRBJ2-5, with D perhaps TRBD1 (6 bases). The V gene lost 6 bases and the J gene lost 1 base, with 15 bases spanning the gap. This CDR3 spans 15 amino acids. In germline, CDR1 is SGHTA, CDR2 FQGNSA. The CDR3 reads CASSQDRSIQETQYF. CDR3 DNA sequence: TGTGCCAGCAGTCAGGACAGATCCATCCAAGAGACCCAGTACTTC.

The chain recombines TRBV6-1 with TRBJ1-1; D possibly corresponds to TRBD1 (5 bases). The germline V and J ends were trimmed by 1 base and 3 bases, with 9 bases remaining between them. Germline loops: CDR1 MNHNS, CDR2 SASEGT. The CDR3 runs to 14 residues. The CDR3 spells CASSEVRADTEAFF. The CDR3 region has the DNA TGTGCCAGCAGTGAAGTCAGGGCGGACACTGAAGCTTTCTTT.

The chain joins TRBV29-1 to TRBJ2-7, with D tentatively TRBD1 (6 bases). Germline V gives CDR1 SQVTM, CDR2 ANQGSEA. The CDR3 has 13 amino acids. V gave up 4 bases and J gave up 5 bases, with 15 bases separating them. The CDR3 spells CSVGTGFGDEQYF. The CDR3 DNA reads as TGCAGCGTTGGCACAGGGTTCGGCGACGAGCAGTACTTC.

The V call is TRBV7-9, the J call TRBJ1-4; 7 positions match TRBD1. J lost 8 bases, V lost 5 bases, and 8 bases had no gene match. The CDR3 consists of 14 residues. Germline CDR1 is SEHNR and CDR2 is FQNEAQ (reference sequence). This CDR3 reads CASSPQGMGEKLFF. The CDR3 coding sequence is TGTGCCAGCAGCCCACAGGGGATGGGGGAAAAACTGTTTTTT.

This clone was seen just once. This chain uses TRBV4-1 with TRBJ2-7, with TRBD1 matching 8 bases. The V and J ends lost 3 bases and 3 bases, in that order; junction bases with no gene match: 4. From germline, CDR1 is MGHRA and CDR2 YSYEKL. The length of the CDR3 is 14 residues. The CDR3 sequence is CASSHPGGVYEQYF. CDR3 nucleotides: TGCGCCAGCAGCCATCCAGGGGGCGTCTACGAGCAGTACTTC.

This chain joins TRBV7-9 and TRBJ2-7; TRBD2 matches at 7 bases. V dropped 5 bases and J dropped 13; count of bases not matched to a gene: 8. CDR1 and CDR2 (germline): SEHNR, FQNEAQ (reference sequence). The CDR3 consists of 11 residues. The CDR3 loop is CASSLRTSVYF. The CDR3 DNA is TGTGCCAGCAGCCTACGGACTAGTGTCTACTTC. Based on the CDR3 plus reference TRBV7-9 and TRBJ2-7, the full variable domain is DTGVSQNPRHKITKRGQNVTFRCDPISEHNRLYWYRQTLGQGPEFLTYFQNEAQLEKSRLLSDRFSAERPKGSFSTLEIQRTEQGDSAMYLCASSLRTSVYFGPGTRLTVT.

The rearrangement links TRBV4-2 to TRBJ1-4; D unclear. The CDR3 has 13 amino acids. Trimming took off 0 bases at V and 3 bases at J, with 2 bases between the two ends. CDR1 and CDR2 from the germline V gene are LGHNA and YNFKEQ. The CDR3 DNA reads TGTGCCAGCAGCCAAGAGGCTAATGAAAAACTGTTTTTT. Protein: CASSQEANEKLFF.

Only one count was recorded for this clone. The chain combines TRBV19 with TRBJ1-5; D remains ambiguous. This CDR3 spans 16 amino acids. Per the germline V gene, CDR1 is LNHDA and CDR2 is SQIVND (reference sequence). Deletions cut 2 bases from V and 0 bases from J, with 11 bases between. This chain's CDR3 is CASSIKAANSNQPQHF. CDR3 bases: TGTGCCAGTAGTATAAAGGCAGCGAATAGCAATCAGCCCCAGCATTTT.

This clone was counted a single time. V usage is TRBV2 and J usage is TRBJ1-3, with D uncertain. With 3 bases removed from V and 0 bases from J, the gap between germline ends came to 6 bases. The CDR3 spans 14 residues. Germline loops: CDR1 SNHLY, CDR2 FYNNEI. CDR3 DNA: TGTGCCAGCAGTGATCTGGGCTCTGGAAACACCATATATTTT. Its translation: CASSDLGSGNTIYF. Together with reference TRBV2 and TRBJ1-3, the CDR3 gives the full variable domain: EPEVTQTPSHQVTQMGQEVILRCVPISNHLYFYWYRQILGQKVEFLVSFYNNEISEKSEIFDDQFSVERPDGSNFTLKIRSTKLEDSAMYFCASSDLGSGNTIYFGEGSWLTVV.

The chain carries TRBV2 and TRBJ2-5; D is ambiguous. The CDR3 length is 13 residues. Germline values: CDR1 SNHLY, CDR2 FYNNEI. The V and J ends lost 5 bases and 2 bases respectively, with 9 bases between them. CDR3 amino acids: CASSISRQETQYF. CDR3 nucleotides: TGTGCCAGCAGTATATCCCGACAAGAGACCCAGTACTTC.

Here the CDR3 DNA reads TGTGCCATCAGCGATCCTGGAAAGACAGGGAACACCGGGGAGCTGTTTTTT. Translating it yields CAISDPGKTGNTGELFF. V and J are TRBV10-3 and TRBJ2-2, with D maybe TRBD1 (6 bases). V lost 6 bases and J 1 base, leaving 18 bases between the germline ends. The CDR3 covers 17 residues. CDR1 ENHRY and CDR2 SYGVKD come from the germline V gene.

The chain carries TRBV4-2 and TRBJ2-7; 7 bases line up with TRBD2. Trimming removed 1 base from V and 5 bases from J; junction bases left unmatched: 5. Germline assignment: CDR1 LGHNA and CDR2 YNFKEQ. The CDR3 extends over 14 amino acids. The CDR3 region has the DNA TGTGCCAGCAGCCAAGTTGGGAGGGCCGACGAGCAGTACTTC. This encodes CASSQVGRADEQYF.

This clone was counted only a few times. The V gene is TRBV4-1, the J gene TRBJ1-2, with D possibly matching TRBD1 (5 bases). The length of the CDR3 is 18 residues. Germline V gene lookup returns CDR1 MGHRA and CDR2 YSYEKL. The V gene lost 1 base and the J gene lost 4 bases, with 22 bases spanning the gap. Written as DNA, the CDR3 is TGCGCCAGCAGCCAAGGTGAGCGCAGGGCAAAACCCATCTATGGCTACACCTTC. It translates to CASSQGERRAKPIYGYTF.

The chain combines TRBV5-1 with TRBJ2-7, with D tentatively TRBD1 (5 bases). CDR3 size: 16 residues. V was cut by 0 bases and J by 3 bases, with 16 bases left in between. From germline, CDR1 is SGHRS and CDR2 YFSETQ. CDR3 sequence: CASSLAGRGNFYEQYF. DNA for the CDR3: TGCGCCAGCAGCTTGGCCGGTAGGGGAAACTTCTACGAGCAGTACTTC. The complete variable domain, with remaining parts taken from reference TRBV5-1 and TRBJ2-7, reads KAGVTQTPRYLIKTRGQQVTLSCSPISGHRSVSWYQQTPGQGLQFLFEYFSETQRNKGNFPGRFSGRQFSNSRSEMNVSTLELGDSALYLCASSLAGRGNFYEQYFGPGTRLTVT.

This clone was detected only a few times. The CDR3 nucleotides read TGTGCCAGCAGTGAAATAGGGACGGAGGCCTACGAGCAGTACTTC. Encoded protein: CASSEIGTEAYEQYF. This chain connects TRBV6-1 to TRBJ2-7; D assignment may be TRBD1 or TRBD2 (5 bases each). CDR3 length: 15 residues. Germline V CDR1 and CDR2: MNHNS, SASEGT. Trimming pared 2 bases from V and 2 bases from J, leaving 13 bases between.

This chain connects TRBV11-2 to TRBJ2-7, with TRBD1 identical over 12 bases. The CDR3 runs 18 residues. Germline CDR1 and CDR2: SGHAT and FQNNGV. J gave up 6 bases and V 3 bases, and 15 bases lay outside the gene matches. The CDR3 sequence is CASSFPLGRDRGQREQYF. The DNA of the CDR3 is TGTGCCAGCAGCTTCCCATTAGGACGGGACAGGGGGCAGCGCGAGCAGTACTTC.

The V gene is TRBV5-4, the J gene TRBJ2-3; the match to TRBD1 covers 8 bases. CDR1 and CDR2 (germline): SGHNT, YYREEE (reference sequence). With 3 bases clipped from V and 6 bases from J, the junction kept 9 bases outside the gene matches. This CDR3 has 15 amino acids. CDR3 nucleotide sequence: TGTGCCAGCAGCTCCGGACAGGGAATTACCGATACGCAGTATTTT. Its protein product is CASSSGQGITDTQYF.

The chain joins TRBV29-1 to TRBJ2-7; TRBD2 aligns across 7 bases. V lost 7 bases to trimming and J lost 0 bases; unmatched junction nucleotides: 6. CDR3 size: 13 residues. Germline V gene sequence: CDR1 SQVTM, CDR2 ANQGSEA. The CDR3 here is CSAGGGSSYEQYF. The CDR3, as DNA: TGCAGCGCTGGGGGGGGGAGCTCCTACGAGCAGTACTTC.

The rearrangement joins TRBV5-1 to TRBJ2-7; D is unclear. CDR3 size: 14 residues. Trimming shortened V by 0 bases and J by 0 bases, and 7 bases separated the two germline ends. Germline CDR1 reads SGHRS; CDR2 reads YFSETQ. The CDR3 region is CASSLAVGSYEQYF. The CDR3 DNA sequence: TGCGCCAGCAGCTTGGCCGTGGGCTCCTACGAGCAGTACTTC.